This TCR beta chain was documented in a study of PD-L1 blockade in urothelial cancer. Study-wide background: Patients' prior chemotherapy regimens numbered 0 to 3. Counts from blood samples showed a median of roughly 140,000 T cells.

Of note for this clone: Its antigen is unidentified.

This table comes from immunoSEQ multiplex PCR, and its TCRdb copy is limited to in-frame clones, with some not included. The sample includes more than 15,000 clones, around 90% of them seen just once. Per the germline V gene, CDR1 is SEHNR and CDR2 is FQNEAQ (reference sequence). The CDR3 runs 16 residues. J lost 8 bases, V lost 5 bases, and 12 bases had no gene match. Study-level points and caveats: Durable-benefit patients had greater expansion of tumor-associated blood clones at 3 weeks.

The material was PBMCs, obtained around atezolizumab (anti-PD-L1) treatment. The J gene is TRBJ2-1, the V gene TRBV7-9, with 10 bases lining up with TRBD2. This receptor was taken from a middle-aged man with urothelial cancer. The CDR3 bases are TGTGCCAGCAGCCCGTGGGCTAGCGGGAGTGTATATGAGCAGTTCTTC. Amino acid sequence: CASSPWASGSVYEQFF.